What follows describes a single TCR beta chain. Antigen unknown. Clones were sequenced by immunoSEQ multiplex PCR, and TCRdb holds only the in-frame ones, with some missing. The repertoire has a few million clones, around 94% of them found once; the top ten carry about 0.13%. This CDR3 contains 15 residues. Germline-derived CDR1 and CDR2 are SGHTA and FQGNSA. The junction had 6 bases not matched to a gene; V was cut back by 2 bases and J by 4 bases. This entry is derived from a study of shared clonotypes between healthy human individuals. Study at large: Three CD4 naive, three CD4 memory, two CD8 naive and one CD8 memory plate were used per donor.

The study's findings and limits: Sharing of clonotypes among donors was expected to vary with sequencing depth.

The chain uses TRBV7-2 and TRBJ1-2; 8 bases match TRBD1. The clonotype originates from a man younger than 35 in good health. Sequencing was performed on naive CD4+ T cells sorted from blood. Noted subset: CD45RA+ positively selected. CDR3 amino acids: CASSLMQGAGYGYTF. The DNA of the CDR3 is TGTGCCAGCAGCTTAATGCAGGGGGCGGGCTATGGCTACACCTTC.